The 3 T cell receptor beta chains given below trace back to one sample, sequenced in a study of early T cells in non-severe SARS-CoV-2 infection (dated by TCRdb to about 2021). Library generation was performed with 5' RACE. The reads were generated on a NextSeq 500. TCRdb trimmed the raw reads at Q25, called clones with MiXCR and kept productive beta chains. Each entry is one CDR3 protein sequence, shown with its most common DNA and genes. The sample table contains 60,000 to 65,000 distinct CDR3 sequences; only one count was recorded for about 12% of them. Around 4.5% of the sample comes from the top ten. Sequenced: whole blood. The receptors originated from an adult who was a healthcare worker with PCR-confirmed SARS-CoV-2 infection or an uninfected control (not recorded which).

This clonotype was counted a few times. The CDR3 loop is CASSQPTGRNTEAFF. The CDR3 DNA reads as TGTGCCAGCTCACAACCGACAGGGAGGAACACTGAAGCTTTCTTT. J is TRBJ1-1 and V is TRBV18; the match to TRBD1 covers 7 bases. The V gene end was trimmed by 4 bases and the J gene end by 1 base; junction bases not matched to a gene: 6. This CDR3 comprises 15 residues. Per germline, CDR1 KGHSH and CDR2 LQKENI.

In regard to this clonotype: A much larger clone differs by one base, so this may be a read error. Because it lacks the conserved phenylalanine or tryptophan at the end, this CDR3 is likely a read error. This chain links TRBV5-1 with TRBJ2-2; 9 bases are shared with TRBD1. Trimming removed 6 bases from V and 5 bases from J; junction bases left unmatched: 8. The CDR3 consists of 15 residues. Germline CDR1 SGHRS, CDR2 YFSETQ. CDR3 protein: CASTKTGGFTGELFL. CDR3 bases: TGCGCCAGCACGAAGACAGGGGGTTTTACCGGGGAGCTGTTTCTT.

CDR3: CASQGPATDTQYF. CDR3 DNA sequence: TGTGCGTCGCAGGGGCCGGCCACAGATACGCAGTATTTT. The chain joins TRBV10-3 to TRBJ2-3, with D perhaps matching TRBD1 (6 bases). CDR3 length equals 13 residues. The V gene's germline CDR1 is ENHRY and CDR2 SYGVKD.